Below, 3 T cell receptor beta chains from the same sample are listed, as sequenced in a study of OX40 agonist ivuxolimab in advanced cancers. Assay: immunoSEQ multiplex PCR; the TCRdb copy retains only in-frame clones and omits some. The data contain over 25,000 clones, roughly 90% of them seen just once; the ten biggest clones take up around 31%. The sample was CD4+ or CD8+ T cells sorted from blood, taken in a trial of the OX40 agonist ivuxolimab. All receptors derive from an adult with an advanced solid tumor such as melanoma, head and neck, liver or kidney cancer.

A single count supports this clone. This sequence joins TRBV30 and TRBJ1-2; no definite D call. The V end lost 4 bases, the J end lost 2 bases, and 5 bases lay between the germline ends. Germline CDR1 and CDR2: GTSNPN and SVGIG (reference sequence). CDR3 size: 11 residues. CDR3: CAWNLNYGYTF. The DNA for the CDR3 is TGTGCCTGGAACCTGAACTATGGCTACACCTTC.

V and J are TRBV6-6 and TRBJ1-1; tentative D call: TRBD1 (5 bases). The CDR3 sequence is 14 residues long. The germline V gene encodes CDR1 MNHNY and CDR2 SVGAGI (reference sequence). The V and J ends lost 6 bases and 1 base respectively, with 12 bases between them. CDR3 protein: CASRSFRANTEAFF. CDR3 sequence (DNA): TGTGCCAGCAGGTCTTTCAGGGCGAACACTGAAGCTTTCTTT.

The CDR3 nucleotides are TGTGCCAGCAGTGCCACGGGGGTAGGGCCCTACGAGCAGTACTTC. This encodes CASSATGVGPYEQYF. The V and J genes are TRBV2 and TRBJ2-7; tentative D call: TRBD2 (6 bases). Looked up from germline, CDR1 is SNHLY and CDR2 is FYNNEI. The CDR3 runs to 15 residues. The V end was cut by 4 bases, the J end by 2 bases, with 15 bases between.